This record looks at one T cell receptor (beta chain) sequence and its context. This entry is derived from a study of cytomegalovirus exposure and HLA in healthy donors. Whole-study context: The 600 to 800 first-cohort repertoires shared a platform with the approximately 110 validation repertoires, as reported in a later analysis.

Generated by immunoSEQ multiplex PCR, the TCRdb table keeps only in-frame clones and is missing some. The table lists around 190,000 clones, roughly 81% of them singletons, with around 1.3% in the top ten. The CDR3 is 13 residues long. Trimming at V came to 5 bases and at J to 2 bases, leaving 3 bases not matched to a gene. The germline CDR1 and CDR2 sequences are SGHRS and YFSETQ. Sequencing input: PBMCs. This TCR was sampled from a woman under 40 in good health and CMV-seronegative. This sequence joins TRBV5-1 and TRBJ1-1, with 7 nucleotides matching TRBD1. CDR3 nucleotides: TGCGCCAGCAGTACAGGGGTTAACACTGAAGCTTTCTTT. Amino acid sequence: CASSTGVNTEAFF.